These 17 T cell receptor beta chains originate from one sample sequenced in a study of T cell responses to AZD1222 COVID-19 vaccine. The method was immunoSEQ multiplex PCR; TCRdb's version includes in-frame clones alone and lacks a portion of them. The data hold some 22,000 clones, with around 82% observed a single time. The sequencing here drew on peripheral blood, taken on day 0 of AZD1222 vaccination. These receptors all stem from an adult in good health.

The J gene is TRBJ2-2, the V gene TRBV6-1; D is perhaps TRBD1 (6 bases). Per the germline V gene, CDR1 is MNHNS and CDR2 is SASEGT. Trimming took 0 bases from V and 2 from J, leaving 13 bases between them. CDR3 length equals 17 residues. The DNA of the CDR3 is TGTGCCAGCAGTGAAGCGCAGGACAGTTTAAACACCGGGGAGCTGTTTTTT. As protein: CASSEAQDSLNTGELFF.

The genes are TRBV30 and TRBJ2-7; 10 positions match TRBD2. With 4 bases clipped from V and 3 bases from J, the junction kept 0 bases outside the gene matches. Germline V gives CDR1 GTSNPN, CDR2 SVGIG (reference sequence). The CDR3 spans 12 residues. CDR3 in amino acids: CAWTSGGYEQYF. The DNA of the CDR3 is TGTGCCTGGACTAGCGGGGGCTACGAGCAGTACTTC.

The chain recombines TRBV6-5 with TRBJ2-7, with unresolved D. V lost 6 bases and J 5 bases, leaving 14 bases between the germline ends. The CDR3 is 13 residues long. Per the germline V gene, CDR1 is MNHEY and CDR2 is SVGAGI. The CDR3 region is CASSRLSAHEQYF. In DNA, the CDR3 is TGTGCCAGCAGCCGCTTGTCGGCACACGAGCAGTACTTC.

This chain joins TRBV3-1 (or the pseudogene TRBV3-2) and TRBJ2-1, with 9 positions matching TRBD2. CDR3 size: 13 residues. The ends lost 3 bases at V and 14 bases at J; junction bases unmatched: 8. Germline loops: CDR1 LGHDT, CDR2 YNNKEL (reference sequence). The CDR3 sequence: CASSQDMSGRKFF. The CDR3 DNA reads TGTGCCAGCAGCCAGGACATGAGCGGGAGGAAGTTCTTC.

The rearrangement links TRBV19 to TRBJ1-1, with D possibly TRBD1 on 6 matching bases. The V and J ends lost 0 bases and 11 bases respectively, with 13 bases between them. Germline values: CDR1 LNHDA, CDR2 SQIVND (reference sequence). CDR3 length: 13 residues. CDR3 residues: CASSIDGTLGAFF. CDR3 DNA sequence: TGTGCCAGTAGTATAGACGGGACACTCGGGGCTTTCTTT.

The rearrangement uses TRBV7-3 and TRBJ2-1; TRBD2 aligns across 7 bases. This CDR3 comprises 14 residues. Germline V gene sequence: CDR1 SGHTA, CDR2 FQGTGA. V gave up 3 bases and J gave up 9 bases; unmatched junction bases: 8. CDR3 nucleotides: TGTGCCAGCAGCTTTGGCGGGGGACTTAGTGAGCAGTTCTTC. It translates to CASSFGGGLSEQFF. Together with reference TRBV7-3 and TRBJ2-1, the CDR3 gives the full variable domain: GAGVSQTPSNKVTEKGKYVELRCDPISGHTALYWYRQSLGQGPEFLIYFQGTGAADDSGLPNDRFFAVRPEGSVSTLKIQRTERGDSAVYLCASSFGGGLSEQFFGPGTRLTVL.

V is TRBV29-1 and J is TRBJ2-2; the D gene is possibly TRBD1 (6 bases). The CDR3 length is 13 residues. The germline V gene encodes CDR1 SQVTM and CDR2 ANQGSEA. V lost 3 bases to trimming and J lost 1 base, with 6 bases between them. The CDR3 loop reads CSVDRGNTGELFF. CDR3 nucleotide sequence: TGCAGCGTTGACAGGGGGAACACCGGGGAGCTGTTTTTT.

The CDR3 spells CASSLNLAGLNEQFF. The DNA of the CDR3 is TGTGCCAGCAGCTTAAACCTAGCGGGGTTAAATGAGCAGTTCTTC. The chain has TRBV7-3 and TRBJ2-1; 9 positions agree with TRBD2. The CDR3 sequence is 15 residues long. The ends lost 1 base at V and 7 bases at J; junction bases unmatched: 5. The germline V gene has CDR1 SGHTA and CDR2 FQGTGA.

The chain combines TRBV15 with TRBJ2-1; perhaps TRBD1 as D (6 bases). This CDR3 region has 15 residues. Germline V gene data show CDR1 as LNHNV and CDR2 as YYDKDF (reference sequence). Trimming stripped 4 bases from V and 0 bases from J, with 10 bases between. For the CDR3, the DNA is TGTGCCACCAGCAAAACAGGGTTCTCCTACAATGAGCAGTTCTTC. Its translation: CATSKTGFSYNEQFF. The whole variable domain, filled in from reference TRBV15 and TRBJ2-1, reads DAMVIQNPRYQVTQFGKPVTLSCSQTLNHNVMYWYQQKSSQAPKLLFHYYDKDFNNEADTPDNFQSRRPNTSFCFLDIRSPGLGDTAMYLCATSKTGFSYNEQFFGPGTRLTVL.

The V call is TRBV2, the J call TRBJ2-2, with D perhaps TRBD1 (6 bases). The CDR3 has 12 residues. The ends were cut back, 5 bases at V and 7 bases at J, with 8 bases in the middle. The V gene's germline CDR1 is SNHLY and CDR2 FYNNEI. Written as DNA, the CDR3 is TGTGCCAGCAGTCCAGGGGTCGGGGAGCTGTTTTTT. Its translation: CASSPGVGELFF.

V gene TRBV6-5 combines with J gene TRBJ2-7; D remains ambiguous. The CDR3 is 14 amino acids. CDR1 is MNHEY, CDR2 SVGAGI, per germline. With 7 bases removed from V and 0 bases from J, the gap between germline ends came to 13 bases. Written as DNA, the CDR3 is TGTGCCAGCATGAGCTACCAGAGCTCCTACGAGCAGTACTTC. It is translated as CASMSYQSSYEQYF.

The V and J genes are TRBV9 and TRBJ2-3; either TRBD1 or TRBD2 may fit D (5 bases each). V dropped 0 bases and J dropped 0 bases, with 8 bases sitting between them. There are 15 residues in the CDR3. Germline V gene data show CDR1 as SGDLS and CDR2 as YYNGEE. The CDR3 bases are TGTGCCAGCAGCGTAGGAGAGGGGAGCACAGATACGCAGTATTTT. Its protein is CASSVGEGSTDTQYF.

The chain couples TRBV6-1 to TRBJ2-3; 8 bases fit TRBD1. V lost 3 bases, J lost 7 bases, and 6 bases stayed unmatched. This CDR3 contains 14 residues. Germline V gives CDR1 MNHNS, CDR2 SASEGT. CDR3 residues: CASSEGQERNTQYF. The CDR3 region has the DNA TGTGCCAGCAGTGAGGGACAGGAGCGGAATACGCAGTATTTT.

The chain is built from TRBV7-3 and TRBJ2-3; 9 bases agree with TRBD1. CDR1 and CDR2 (germline): SGHTA, FQGTGA. The CDR3 contains 14 residues. The V and J ends lost 5 bases and 4 bases, in that order; junction bases with no gene match: 4. This chain's CDR3 is CASSQGQGSDTQYF. CDR3 DNA sequence: TGTGCCAGCAGCCAGGGACAGGGATCAGATACGCAGTATTTT.

The V and J genes are TRBV28 and TRBJ2-7; D may correspond to TRBD1 or TRBD2 (5 bases each). Per the germline V gene, CDR1 is MDHEN and CDR2 is SYDVKM. Trimming stripped 3 bases from V and 2 bases from J, with 14 bases between. The CDR3 contains 15 residues. The CDR3 DNA is TGTGCCAGCAGTTTCCGGGACGGTTATGCCTACGAGCAGTACTTC. Protein sequence: CASSFRDGYAYEQYF.

The chain links TRBV28 to TRBJ1-3; D gene ambiguous. This CDR3 contains 12 residues. In germline, CDR1 is MDHEN, CDR2 SYDVKM. V was clipped by 3 bases and J by 3 bases, with 3 bases between them. This CDR3 reads CASSFDGNTIYF. The CDR3 coding sequence is TGTGCCAGCAGTTTTGATGGAAACACCATATATTTT.

This chain connects TRBV6-5 to TRBJ1-2; a weak D match, TRBD1 (5 bases). V was trimmed by 5 bases and J by 0 bases, leaving 13 bases between them. This CDR3 region has 15 residues. Germline V CDR1 and CDR2: MNHEY, SVGAGI. This CDR3 reads CASSITGISNYGYTF. In DNA, the CDR3 is TGTGCCAGCAGTATAACAGGAATATCTAACTATGGCTACACCTTC.